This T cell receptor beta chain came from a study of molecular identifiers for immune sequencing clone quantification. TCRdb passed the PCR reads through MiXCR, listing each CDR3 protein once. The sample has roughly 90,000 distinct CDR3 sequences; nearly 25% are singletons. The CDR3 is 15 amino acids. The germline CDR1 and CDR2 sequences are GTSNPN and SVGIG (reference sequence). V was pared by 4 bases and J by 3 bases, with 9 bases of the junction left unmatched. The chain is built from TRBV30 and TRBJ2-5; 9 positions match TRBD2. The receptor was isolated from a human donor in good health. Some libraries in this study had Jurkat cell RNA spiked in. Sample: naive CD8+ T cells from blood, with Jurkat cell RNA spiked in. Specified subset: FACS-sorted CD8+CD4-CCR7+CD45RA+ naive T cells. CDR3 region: CAWTTGTSSKETQYF. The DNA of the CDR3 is TGTGCCTGGACCACCGGGACTAGCTCTAAAGAGACCCAGTACTTC.